The 32 T cell receptor beta chains presented below share a single source sample, sequenced in a study of T cells in Graves' hyperthyroidism and ophthalmopathy. Amplified TCR beta CDR3 regions derived from RNA transcripts. Primed by the HTBI set, a first-round RT-PCR was run on the TCR CDR3. MiXCR, run by TCRdb on the multiplex PCR reads, gives a single entry per CDR3 protein. Among over 250,000 distinct CDR3 sequences listed, less than 30% were seen once. The specimen sequenced was blood. Receptors were obtained from a man in his forties with Graves' hyperthyroidism that later progressed to Graves' ophthalmopathy.

This clonotype was counted ten times or more. The rearrangement links TRBV29-1 to TRBJ2-7, with D possibly being TRBD1 (6 bases). V was trimmed by 4 bases and J by 5 bases, leaving 15 bases between them. CDR1 and CDR2 from the germline V gene are SQVTM and ANQGSEA. The CDR3 length is 13 residues. CDR3 coding DNA: TGCAGCGTTGCCAGGGGCCTGATCGACGAGCAGTACTTC. Amino acid sequence: CSVARGLIDEQYF.

This clonotype was counted many times. V usage is TRBV19 and J usage is TRBJ1-1; D possibly corresponds to TRBD1 (6 bases). CDR3 length equals 14 residues. Per germline, CDR1 LNHDA and CDR2 SQIVND (reference sequence). V lost 2 bases and J 10 bases, leaving 17 bases between the germline ends. The CDR3 DNA follows: TGTGCCAGTAGTATAAATGGACAGAGGGAAGTAGCTTTCTTT. This gives the protein CASSINGQREVAFF. Complete variable domain (other parts from reference TRBV19 and TRBJ1-1): DGGITQSPKYLFRKEGQNVTLSCEQNLNHDAMYWYRQDPGQGLRLIYYSQIVNDFQKGDIAEGYSVSREKKESFPLTVTSAQKNPTAFYLCASSINGQREVAFFGQGTRLTVV.

This clonotype has more than one count but fewer than ten. The chain uses TRBV7-2 and TRBJ1-5; D is uncertain. V was pared by 2 bases and J by 3 bases, with 8 bases between. Germline V gene lookup returns CDR1 SGHTA and CDR2 FQGNSA. This CDR3 spans 14 amino acids. The CDR3 spells CASSLKVLNQPQHF. In DNA form, the CDR3 reads TGTGCCAGCAGCTTAAAGGTCCTCAATCAGCCCCAGCATTTT.

V gene TRBV27 combines with J gene TRBJ1-5; D is unclear. The CDR3 consists of 14 residues. Germline V CDR1 and CDR2: MNHEY, SMNVEV (reference sequence). V was shortened by 5 bases and J by 5 bases, with 13 bases between the two germline ends. The CDR3 coding sequence is TGTGCCAGCAGTCCACGGACGGATTATCAGCCCCAGCATTTT. It encodes CASSPRTDYQPQHF.

The chain couples TRBV6-1 to TRBJ1-5; D call uncertain. Germline V gene data show CDR1 as MNHNS and CDR2 as SASEGT. This CDR3 has 16 amino acids. Trimming cost V 2 bases and J 5 bases, with 16 bases left between them. The CDR3 nucleotides read TGTGCCAGCAGTGAACAAGGGAACGGCCTCGATCAGCCCCAGCATTTT. Its protein product is CASSEQGNGLDQPQHF.

The V gene is TRBV20-1, the J gene TRBJ2-4; no clear D gene. V was pared by 1 base and J by 0 bases, with 10 bases between. CDR1 DFQATT and CDR2 SNEGSKA come from the germline V gene (reference sequence). The CDR3 totals 15 residues. CDR3 region: CSARGGTIAKNIQYF. The CDR3 DNA sequence: TGCAGTGCTAGAGGCGGTACTATAGCCAAAAACATTCAGTACTTC.

The chain joins TRBV29-1 to TRBJ2-7; 9 nucleotides match TRBD2. CDR1 SQVTM and CDR2 ANQGSEA come from the germline V gene. With 0 bases clipped from V and 6 bases from J, the junction kept 6 bases outside the gene matches. The CDR3 has 14 residues. The CDR3 spells CSVEDPSTSGEQYF. CDR3 in DNA: TGCAGCGTTGAAGATCCCTCGACTAGCGGCGAGCAGTACTTC.

Many counts were recorded for this clonotype. The chain joins TRBV19 to TRBJ1-5; D is unclear. V lost 6 bases, J lost 15 bases, and 15 bases lay in between. The CDR3 consists of 11 residues. Germline CDR1 LNHDA, CDR2 SQIVND (reference sequence). The DNA of the CDR3 is TGTGCCAGTAGCCAGAGGTCCTTCCGGCATTTT. Its protein is CASSQRSFRHF. Combining the CDR3 with reference TRBV19 and TRBJ1-5 gives the whole variable domain DGGITQSPKYLFRKEGQNVTLSCEQNLNHDAMYWYRQDPGQGLRLIYYSQIVNDFQKGDIAEGYSVSREKKESFPLTVTSAQKNPTAFYLCASSQRSFRHFGDGTRLSIL.

This clonotype was observed many times. The V call is TRBV20-1, the J call TRBJ1-1; perhaps TRBD1 as D (6 bases). Trimming took 3 bases from V and 8 from J, leaving 19 bases between them. Germline lookup yields CDR1 DFQATT and CDR2 SNEGSKA (reference sequence). This CDR3 comprises 14 residues. The chain's CDR3 is CSARPDSPVQEAFF. CDR3 DNA: TGCAGTGCTAGGCCGGACAGTCCAGTTCAAGAAGCTTTCTTT.

The chain is built from TRBV11-1 and TRBJ2-6, with a possible D match to TRBD1 (5 bases). Per germline, CDR1 SGHAT and CDR2 FQDESV (reference sequence). Trimming cost V 5 bases and J 4 bases, with 12 bases left between them. The CDR3 is 15 residues long. The CDR3 DNA is TGTGCCAGCAGCCCCAGGGTACTCGGGGCCAACGTCCTGACTTTC. This encodes CASSPRVLGANVLTF.

The sample holds many counts of this clonotype. The chain joins TRBV12-3 or TRBV12-4 to TRBJ2-7, with TRBD1 identical over 7 bases. V trimming: 4 bases; J trimming: 4 bases; junction bases outside the gene matches: 10. The CDR3 length is 15 residues. The CDR3 nucleotides read TGTGCCAGCAGTTCATCAGGGGGAAAAGGGTACGAGCAGTACTTC. Its protein is CASSSSGGKGYEQYF.

This clonotype showed up many times. The chain couples TRBV18 to TRBJ2-7; D assignment may be TRBD1 or TRBD2 (6 bases each). The CDR3 covers 14 residues. Germline CDR1 is KGHSH and CDR2 is LQKENI. V dropped 6 bases and J dropped 4 bases, with 16 bases sitting between them. CDR3 region: CASSNGGDTYEQYF. CDR3 DNA sequence: TGTGCCAGCTCCAATGGAGGGGACACGTACGAGCAGTACTTC.

This clonotype was found many times. A much larger clone is a single base away; this may be a read error. The chain uses TRBV6-5 and TRBJ1-5, with TRBD1 matching 8 bases. The germline CDR1 and CDR2 sequences are MNHEY and SVGAGI. Losses at the gene ends were 4 bases for V and 3 bases for J; bases not matched to a gene: 11. The CDR3 length is 17 residues. The DNA for the CDR3 is TGTGCCAGCAGTTCCTCCGGGGCAGGGGGCTTCAATCAGCCCCAGCATTTT. Protein sequence: CASSSSGAGGFNQPQHF.

The V gene is TRBV6-1, the J gene TRBJ2-7; maybe TRBD2 (5 bases). The CDR3 is 16 amino acids. Trimming pared 6 bases from V and 6 bases from J, leaving 24 bases between. CDR1 is MNHNS and CDR2 is SASEGT in the germline V gene. The CDR3 DNA is TGTGCCAGCAGCCACCCAGGAACGAGGGCTGACGGCGAGCAGTACTTC. This encodes CASSHPGTRADGEQYF.

A single count supports this clonotype. The J gene is TRBJ2-4, the V gene TRBV29-1, with D uncertain. This CDR3 spans 12 amino acids. Germline lookup yields CDR1 SQVTM and CDR2 ANQGSEA. V lost 4 bases and J 9 bases, leaving 13 bases between the germline ends. The CDR3 nucleotides are TGCAGCGTTGGCCGACTTCCCGGCATTCAGTACTTC. It translates to CSVGRLPGIQYF.

This clonotype occurred many times. Here the CDR3 DNA reads TGTGCCAGCAGTTACTCGATAGGGGGAATCGAAGAGACCCAGTACTTC. This encodes CASSYSIGGIEETQYF. The rearrangement links TRBV6-2 or TRBV6-3 to TRBJ2-5, with D possibly TRBD1 on 6 matching bases. V lost 0 bases, J lost 3 bases, and 14 bases lay in between. CDR1 is MNHEY and CDR2 is SVGEGT in the germline V gene. The CDR3 contains 16 residues.

The V call is TRBV20-1, the J call TRBJ2-5; D is unresolved. The V end lost 0 bases, the J end lost 3 bases, and 14 bases lay between the germline ends. The CDR3 is 15 residues long. Per germline, CDR1 DFQATT and CDR2 SNEGSKA (reference sequence). The DNA of the CDR3 is TGCAGTGCTAGAGATGGCGGCAGGACGAAAGAGACCCAGTACTTC. Translation: CSARDGGRTKETQYF.

A word on this clonotype: The limits of the CDR3 on the DNA are not certain, so only TCRdb's listed CDR3 is given. The chain is built from TRBV12-3 or TRBV12-4 and TRBJ1-5; the table calls TRBD1, which could not be checked here. The CDR3 contains 15 residues when both ends are counted. CDR3 protein: CASSTSGQRNQPQHF.

Ten or more counts support this clonotype. The chain combines TRBV20-1 with TRBJ1-6; maybe TRBD1 (5 bases). The germline gives CDR1 DFQATT, CDR2 SNEGSKA (reference sequence). CDR3 size: 14 residues. V lost 3 bases and J 8 bases, leaving 14 bases between the germline ends. The DNA for the CDR3 is TGCAGTGCTAGGATGATGGGGGTGGATTCACCCCTCCACTTT. This gives the protein CSARMMGVDSPLHF.

This clonotype was detected ten times or more. The V and J genes are TRBV7-9 and TRBJ1-2; the D gene is possibly TRBD1 (5 bases). The CDR3 sequence is 14 residues long. In germline, CDR1 is SEHNR, CDR2 FQNEAQ (reference sequence). Trimming stripped 4 bases from V and 4 bases from J, with 13 bases between. CDR3 coding DNA: TGTGCCAGCAGCTCCGAGAGCGGGGGCTATGGCTACACCTTC. Translation gives CASSSESGGYGYTF. The whole variable domain, filled in from reference TRBV7-9 and TRBJ1-2, reads DTGVSQNPRHKITKRGQNVTFRCDPISEHNRLYWYRQTLGQGPEFLTYFQNEAQLEKSRLLSDRFSAERPKGSFSTLEIQRTEQGDSAMYLCASSSESGGYGYTFGSGTRLTVV.

This clonotype was seen repeatedly, ten times or more. The chain has TRBV10-3 and TRBJ1-1; a weak D match, TRBD1 (6 bases). Germline assignment: CDR1 ENHRY and CDR2 SYGVKD. The CDR3 runs to 13 residues. The germline V and J ends were trimmed by 2 bases and 4 bases, with 8 bases remaining between them. The CDR3 sequence is CAISEGQITEAFF. The CDR3 bases are TGTGCCATCAGTGAGGGACAGATCACTGAAGCTTTCTTT.

This clonotype was detected ten times or more. The chain combines TRBV20-1 with TRBJ1-5; 7 nucleotides agree with TRBD1. This CDR3 comprises 14 residues. CDR1 is DFQATT, CDR2 SNEGSKA, per germline (reference sequence). Unmatched junction bases numbered 9, after V lost 6 bases and J lost 4 bases. CDR3: CSAAGQQENQPQHF. In DNA form, the CDR3 reads TGCAGTGCGGCGGGACAGCAAGAGAATCAGCCCCAGCATTTT.

This chain uses TRBV7-8 with TRBJ2-5; 14 bases are shared with TRBD2. Germline V CDR1 and CDR2: SGHVS, FQNEAQ. The CDR3 is 16 residues long. V lost 5 bases, J lost 4 bases, and 6 bases stayed unmatched. CDR3 sequence reads: CASSSQGLAGAETQYF. CDR3 DNA: TGTGCCAGCAGCAGCCAGGGACTAGCGGGGGCAGAGACCCAGTACTTC.

V gene TRBV25-1 combines with J gene TRBJ2-7, with a tentative D call TRBD2 (6 bases). CDR3 length equals 17 residues. V was pared by 5 bases and J by 0 bases, with 20 bases between. The germline gives CDR1 MGHDK, CDR2 SYGVNS. CDR3 nucleotides: TGTGCCAGCAGTCCCACTCGGGCGGGGCTTCCCTCCTACGAGCAGTACTTC. Residues: CASSPTRAGLPSYEQYF.

At least ten counts were recorded for this clonotype. The chain recombines TRBV24-1 with TRBJ1-2; 9 nucleotides agree with TRBD1. In germline, CDR1 is KGHDR, CDR2 SFDVKD. CDR3 size: 17 residues. Trimming cost V 3 bases and J 3 bases; bases outside gene matches: 10. The DNA of the CDR3 is TGTGCCACCAGTGATCGCAAGGGACAGGGAGGAGACTATGGCTACACCTTC. Translation: CATSDRKGQGGDYGYTF.

This clonotype was seen at least ten times. This chain joins TRBV18 and TRBJ1-6, with a possible D match to TRBD1 (6 bases). Germline lookup yields CDR1 KGHSH and CDR2 LQKENI. V lost 3 bases and J 10 bases, leaving 16 bases between the germline ends. This CDR3 is 15 amino acids long. The CDR3: CASSPRTEPGSPLHF. In nucleotides, the CDR3 is TGTGCCAGCTCACCTAGGACAGAGCCCGGGTCACCCCTCCACTTT.

The V and J genes are TRBV30 and TRBJ2-5; the match to TRBD1 covers 9 bases. V was pared by 2 bases and J by 4 bases, with 8 bases of the junction left unmatched. The CDR3 loop spans 15 amino acids. The germline V gene encodes CDR1 GTSNPN and CDR2 SVGIG (reference sequence). The DNA of the CDR3 is TGTGCCTGGAGTATTACAGGGGGCGAAGGAGAGACCCAGTACTTC. It is translated as CAWSITGGEGETQYF. Supplemented by reference TRBV30 and TRBJ2-5, the full variable domain reads SQTIHQWPATLVQPVGSPLSLECTVEGTSNPNLYWYRQAAGRGLQLLFYSVGIGQISSEVPQNLSASRPQDRQFILSSKKLLLSDSGFYLCAWSITGGEGETQYFGPGTRLLVL.

This chain uses TRBV7-3 with TRBJ2-7; TRBD2 matches 14 bases. With V trimmed by 3 bases and J by 12 bases, 7 bases remained unmatched. From germline, CDR1 is SGHTA and CDR2 FQGTGA. The CDR3 extends over 14 amino acids. As DNA, the CDR3 is TGTGCCAGCAGCTTGGGGACTAGCGGGAGCCCCCTGTACTTC. Amino acids: CASSLGTSGSPLYF.

This chain links TRBV7-9 with TRBJ2-7, with D possibly called TRBD1 or TRBD2 (5 bases each). This CDR3 comprises 15 residues. V lost 6 bases and J 0 bases, leaving 15 bases between the germline ends. Germline CDR1 reads SEHNR; CDR2 reads FQNEAQ (reference sequence). CDR3 loop: CASSPRREPSYEQYF. CDR3 DNA sequence: TGTGCCAGCAGTCCTCGCAGGGAGCCCTCCTACGAGCAGTACTTC.

The chain is built from TRBV28 and TRBJ1-2; no definite D call. This CDR3 is 14 amino acids long. Germline V CDR1 and CDR2: MDHEN, SYDVKM. The V end was cut by 8 bases, the J end by 2 bases, with 15 bases between. The CDR3 bases are TGTGCCAGCTACGCCCACCGGGAGAACTATGGCTACACCTTC. Protein: CASYAHRENYGYTF.

In this sample, this clonotype turned up many times. The rearrangement links TRBV20-1 to TRBJ1-5, with D unresolved. There are 13 residues in the CDR3. Germline CDR1 and CDR2: DFQATT and SNEGSKA (reference sequence). V was clipped by 4 bases and J by 2 bases, with 9 bases between them. In nucleotides, the CDR3 is TGCAGTGCTAACAGTATCCGCAATCAGCCCCAGCATTTT. This encodes CSANSIRNQPQHF.

This chain joins TRBV7-3 and TRBJ2-5; D remains ambiguous. Looked up from germline, CDR1 is SGHTA and CDR2 is FQGTGA. The CDR3 covers 15 residues. V lost 5 bases and J 5 bases, leaving 18 bases between the germline ends. The CDR3 reads CASSPIRGAQETQYF. CDR3 nucleotide sequence: TGTGCCAGCAGCCCCATTCGAGGTGCCCAGGAGACCCAGTACTTC.